The subject of this entry is one T cell receptor beta chain. Its matching antigen is unknown. V was clipped by 2 bases and J by 0 bases, with 13 bases between them. The germline V gene encodes CDR1 KGHSH and CDR2 LQKENI. This CDR3 has 16 amino acids. This entry is derived from a study of cytomegalovirus exposure and HLA in healthy donors. Study conclusions and caveats: Within a later analysis, the majority of CMV-associated TCR beta chains appeared HLA-restricted. Most TCR sequences were uncommon, yet certain public TCRs appeared in many donors. Upon later analysis, HLA-associated TCR beta chains proved more clonally expanded than other, equally common chains.

Use of 60 Vbeta and 13 Jbeta primers characterized the PCR. Profiling relied on immunoSEQ multiplex PCR, and the TCRdb table lists in-frame clones only, not all of them. Of some 120,000 clones listed, 65% were seen once; the top ten hold 7.5% to 9.5%. The V call is TRBV18, the J call TRBJ1-1; perhaps TRBD1 as D (6 bases). The sequence was obtained from a woman aged 40 to 50 in good health and CMV-seropositive. Material: PBMCs. In DNA form, the CDR3 reads TGTGCCAGCTCACCATCTTACAGGGCTGTGAACACTGAAGCTTTCTTT. It codes for CASSPSYRAVNTEAFF.